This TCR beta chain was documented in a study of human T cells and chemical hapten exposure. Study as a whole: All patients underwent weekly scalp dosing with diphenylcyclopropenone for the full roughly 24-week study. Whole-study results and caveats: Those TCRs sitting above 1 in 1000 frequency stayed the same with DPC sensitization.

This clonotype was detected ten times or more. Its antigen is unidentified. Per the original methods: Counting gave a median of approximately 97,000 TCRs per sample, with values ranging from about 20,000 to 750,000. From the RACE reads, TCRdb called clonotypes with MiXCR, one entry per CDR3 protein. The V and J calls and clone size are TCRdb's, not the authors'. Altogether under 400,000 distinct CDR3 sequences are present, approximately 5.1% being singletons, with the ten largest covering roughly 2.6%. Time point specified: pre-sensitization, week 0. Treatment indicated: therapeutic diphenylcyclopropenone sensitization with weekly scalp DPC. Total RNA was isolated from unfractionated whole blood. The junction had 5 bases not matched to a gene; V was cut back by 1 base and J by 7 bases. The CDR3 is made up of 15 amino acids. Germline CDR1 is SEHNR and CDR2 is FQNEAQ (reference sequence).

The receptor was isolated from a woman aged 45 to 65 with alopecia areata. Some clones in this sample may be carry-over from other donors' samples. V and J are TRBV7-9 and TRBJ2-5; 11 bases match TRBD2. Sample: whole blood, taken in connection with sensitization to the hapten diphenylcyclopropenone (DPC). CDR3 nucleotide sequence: TGTGCCAGCAGCTTAGGAACTAGCGGGAGCGTGACCCAGTACTTC. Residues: CASSLGTSGSVTQYF.